This passage covers 5 T cell receptor beta chains from one sample sequenced in a study of blood T cell repertoires in COVID-19. The method was immunoSEQ multiplex PCR; TCRdb's version includes in-frame clones alone and lacks a portion of them. Of about 75,000 clones listed, 75% to 85% are singletons. The sample was peripheral blood. These receptors were obtained from a woman in her fifties or sixties with acute or convalescent COVID-19.

This chain connects TRBV11-2 to TRBJ1-2; a possible D gene is TRBD1 (6 bases). This CDR3 is built from 16 residues. The V gene's germline CDR1 is SGHAT and CDR2 FQNNGV. Between the trimmed V and J ends, which lost 7 bases and 2 bases, there was a span of 20 bases. The CDR3: CASKTLRQGLNYGYTF. The CDR3 DNA follows: TGTGCCAGCAAAACCCTCCGGCAGGGGCTAAACTATGGCTACACCTTC.

CDR3 amino acids: CASSLVLTGRDYEQYF. CDR3 in DNA: TGTGCCAGCAGCTTAGTTCTGACAGGACGTGACTACGAGCAGTACTTC. This rearrangement joins TRBV7-9 to TRBJ2-7; the D gene is possibly TRBD1 (6 bases). The germline V gene has CDR1 SEHNR and CDR2 FQNEAQ (reference sequence). The CDR3 loop spans 16 amino acids. V was trimmed by 1 base and J by 3 bases, leaving 16 bases between them.

The chain is built from TRBV2 and TRBJ2-3; 8 positions match TRBD2. There are 13 residues in the CDR3. Germline assignment: CDR1 SNHLY and CDR2 FYNNEI. Germline trimming cut 4 bases from V and 7 bases from J; bases unmatched to any gene: 4. The CDR3 spells CASSGGLVYTQYF. The CDR3 nucleotides read TGTGCCAGCAGTGGGGGACTAGTTTATACGCAGTATTTT.

The rearrangement links TRBV7-2 to TRBJ1-2; D remains ambiguous. This CDR3 has 15 amino acids. V was cut by 7 bases and J by 0 bases, with 15 bases left in between. The germline CDR1 and CDR2 sequences are SGHTA and FQGNSA. This CDR3 is CASTAGFLTNYGYTF. The CDR3 DNA sequence: TGTGCCAGCACCGCGGGTTTCCTAACTAACTATGGCTACACCTTC.

The rearrangement joins TRBV7-5 to TRBJ1-1; the listed D gene, TRBD1, was not tested against the DNA. TRBV7-5 is deemed a pseudogene. The CDR3 consists of 16 residues. The CDR3 sequence is CVRIPGQGTGNTEAFF. The CDR3 nucleotides are TGTGTCAGAATCCCGGGACAGGGGACCGGGAACACTGAAGCTTTCTTT.